The entry that follows covers one T cell receptor beta chain sequence. This CDR3 has 12 residues. CDR1 is MGHDK and CDR2 is SYGVNS in the germline V gene. Construction of TCR beta libraries was accomplished by means of UMI-labeled 5' RACE. TCRdb re-analyzed the 5' RACE reads; it lists each CDR3 protein once, without DNA. The listing contains approximately 12,000 distinct CDR3 sequences. This entry is derived from a study of human CD8 memory T cell subsets. This sequence originates from a human donor in good health. Input material: CD8+ T cells from PBMCs. This chain links TRBV25-1 with TRBJ2-2. The CDR3 loop reads CASKLRAGELFF.